Below, 24 T cell receptor beta chains from the same sample are listed, as sequenced in a study of shared clonotypes between healthy human individuals. Terminally differentiated effector memory CD45RA+ cells were excluded by CCR7 positive selection of CD45RO-negative cells. Profiled with immunoSEQ multiplex PCR; TCRdb holds only in-frame clones, not every one. This sample has around 1.9 million clones, with 93% found just once. The sample was naive CD8+ T cells from PBMCs. Every receptor here comes from a man younger than 35 in good health. Some clones in this sample may be carry-over from other donors' samples.

The chain employs TRBV12-5 and TRBJ2-1; 11 nucleotides match TRBD2. V gave up 1 base and J gave up 9 bases; unmatched junction bases: 8. CDR3 length equals 16 residues. Germline assignment: CDR1 LGHNT and CDR2 FRNRAP. CDR3 nucleotide sequence: TGTGCTAGTGGTTTGGATACTAGCGGGAGACGAAGTGAGCAGTTCTTC. Its translation is CASGLDTSGRRSEQFF.

The gene calls are TRBV7-9 and TRBJ1-4, with a weak D call TRBD1 (6 bases). This CDR3 has 17 residues. V lost 2 bases and J 1 base, leaving 14 bases between the germline ends. Germline lookup yields CDR1 SEHNR and CDR2 FQNEAQ (reference sequence). The CDR3 region has the DNA TGTGCCAGCAGCTTAAATGCGGACAGACTAACTAATGAAAAACTGTTTTTT. The encoded protein is CASSLNADRLTNEKLFF.

This clone is a singleton in its sample. The chain links TRBV28 to TRBJ1-1; D unresolved. V was cut by 5 bases and J by 4 bases, with 17 bases left in between. CDR1 MDHEN and CDR2 SYDVKM come from the germline V gene. This CDR3 is 15 amino acids long. In nucleotides, the CDR3 is TGTGCCAGCAGTCTACTGACTGGGAGGATCACTGAAGCTTTCTTT. Its translation is CASSLLTGRITEAFF.

This sequence joins TRBV9 and TRBJ1-2; D gene uncertain. Per germline, CDR1 SGDLS and CDR2 YYNGEE. V gave up 4 bases and J gave up 4 bases, with 11 bases separating them. The CDR3 runs 13 residues. The CDR3 DNA reads TGTGCCAGCAGCAGTAAGACGGTCTATGGCTACACCTTC. Its translation: CASSSKTVYGYTF.

The chain has TRBV19 and TRBJ2-7; perhaps TRBD1 as D (6 bases). V lost 5 bases to trimming and J lost 4 bases, with 18 bases between them. The CDR3 is made up of 15 amino acids. Germline lookup yields CDR1 LNHDA and CDR2 SQIVND (reference sequence). The CDR3 reads CASSLTKGHLYEQYF. The CDR3 bases are TGTGCCAGTAGTCTAACCAAGGGACATTTATACGAGCAGTACTTC.

The genes are TRBV11-3 and TRBJ2-1, with 7 bases identical to TRBD2. J lost 0 bases, V lost 6 bases, and 5 bases had no gene match. CDR1 and CDR2 from the germline V gene are SGHNT and YENEEA. The CDR3 is 15 amino acids. CDR3 DNA sequence: TGTGCCAGCAGGGCCGGGGGGAGCTCCTACAATGAGCAGTTCTTC. It translates to CASRAGGSSYNEQFF.

The chain couples TRBV2 to TRBJ2-6; perhaps TRBD2 as D (6 bases). Germline V gives CDR1 SNHLY, CDR2 FYNNEI. The length of the CDR3 is 16 residues. Trimming removed 6 bases at V and 2 bases at J, with 14 bases between. The CDR3 loop reads CASSGDLATGANVLTF. The CDR3 region has the DNA TGTGCCAGCAGCGGGGACCTAGCGACTGGGGCCAACGTCCTGACTTTC.

The chain recombines TRBV2 with TRBJ2-7, with a weak D call TRBD1 (5 bases). The CDR3 is made up of 15 amino acids. Germline CDR1 is SNHLY and CDR2 is FYNNEI. With 2 bases removed from V and 5 bases from J, the gap between germline ends came to 16 bases. The CDR3 coding sequence is TGTGCCAGCAGTGAATGGGGCCCAAAAATCGACGAGCAGTACTTC. It yields the protein CASSEWGPKIDEQYF. The full variable domain, with the rest looked up from reference TRBV2 and TRBJ2-7, is EPEVTQTPSHQVTQMGQEVILRCVPISNHLYFYWYRQILGQKVEFLVSFYNNEISEKSEIFDDQFSVERPDGSNFTLKIRSTKLEDSAMYFCASSEWGPKIDEQYFGPGTRLTVT.

This chain links TRBV9 with TRBJ2-7, with TRBD2 matching 10 bases. This CDR3 region has 16 residues. V gave up 0 bases and J gave up 2 bases; unmatched junction bases: 5. CDR1 is SGDLS and CDR2 is YYNGEE in the germline V gene. Here the CDR3 DNA reads TGTGCCAGCAGCGTAGGCCCAGGGACTAGCGCCTACGAGCAGTACTTC. Amino acids: CASSVGPGTSAYEQYF.

The rearrangement joins TRBV9 to TRBJ1-1; a weak D match, TRBD1 (6 bases). Germline loops: CDR1 SGDLS, CDR2 YYNGEE. Trimming left V 1 base short and J 4 bases short, with 17 bases between. The CDR3 consists of 16 residues. CDR3 coding DNA: TGTGCCAGCAGCGTATACAGTCGGGGGCTGAGCACTGAAGCTTTCTTT. This translates into CASSVYSRGLSTEAFF. The whole variable domain, filled in from reference TRBV9 and TRBJ1-1, reads DSGVTQTPKHLITATGQRVTLRCSPRSGDLSVYWYQQSLDQGLQFLIQYYNGEERAKGNILERFSAQQFPDLHSELNLSSLELGDSALYFCASSVYSRGLSTEAFFGQGTRLTVV.

The chain couples TRBV4-3 to TRBJ2-2; the match to TRBD2 covers 7 bases. V shed 5 bases and J 5 bases; nucleotides not matched to a gene: 8. The CDR3 is 15 amino acids. In germline, CDR1 is LGHNA, CDR2 YSLEER. The CDR3 sequence: CASSYSGGVTGELFF. CDR3 coding DNA: TGCGCCAGCAGCTACTCGGGGGGAGTGACCGGGGAGCTGTTTTTT.

Worth noting for this clone: A read error may account for a junction end that differs from germline. The chain has TRBV6-5 and TRBJ1-2, with TRBD1 matching over 7 bases. This CDR3 spans 10 amino acids. Germline V gene lookup returns CDR1 MNHEY and CDR2 SVGAGI. The CDR3 nucleotides read TGTGCCAGCAGGGAGGGACAGCCTTTCTTC. The encoded protein is CASREGQPFF.

The chain links TRBV27 to TRBJ1-2; no firm D call. This CDR3 comprises 13 residues. Germline V gives CDR1 MNHEY, CDR2 SMNVEV (reference sequence). Between the trimmed V and J ends, which lost 2 bases and 8 bases, there was a span of 12 bases. The CDR3 loop is CASSLGPPWGYTF. As DNA, the CDR3 is TGTGCCAGCAGTTTAGGCCCACCTTGGGGCTACACCTTC.

As DNA, the CDR3 is TGCGCCAGCAGCCAGGGGAACCAACCCGGGGAGCTGTTTTTT. Its translation: CASSQGNQPGELFF. The J gene is TRBJ2-2, the V gene TRBV5-1; D might be TRBD1 (6 bases). This CDR3 is built from 14 residues. Germline assignment: CDR1 SGHRS and CDR2 YFSETQ. V was trimmed by 4 bases and J by 6 bases, leaving 13 bases between them.

This sequence joins TRBV6-5 and TRBJ1-4; D call uncertain. Germline V gene lookup returns CDR1 MNHEY and CDR2 SVGAGI. Trimming shortened V by 2 bases and J by 7 bases, and 11 bases separated the two germline ends. The CDR3 has 14 residues. CDR3 in DNA: TGTGCCAGCAGTTACATCGGGGAAGGTGAAAAACTGTTTTTT. Translation: CASSYIGEGEKLFF.

J is TRBJ1-3 and V is TRBV5-6, with D unclear. V lost 2 bases to trimming and J lost 2 bases, with 14 bases between them. The CDR3 is 16 residues long. Germline V gene sequence: CDR1 SGHDT, CDR2 YYEEEE. The CDR3 sequence is CASSFPGLGAGNTIYF. As DNA, the CDR3 is TGTGCCAGCAGCTTCCCTGGTTTGGGTGCTGGAAACACCATATATTTT.

With respect to this clone: Other nucleotide sequences from this sample produce the same CDR3. V is TRBV5-4 and J is TRBJ2-7; D is uncertain. In germline, CDR1 is SGHNT, CDR2 YYREEE (reference sequence). Trimming took off 0 bases at V and 2 bases at J, with 6 bases between the two ends. The CDR3 loop spans 13 amino acids. CDR3 loop: CASSLGGPYEQYF. Written as DNA, the CDR3 is TGTGCCAGCAGCTTGGGGGGTCCCTACGAGCAGTACTTC.

The chain carries TRBV27 and TRBJ2-4; 7 bases fit TRBD2. V dropped 5 bases and J dropped 8; count of bases not matched to a gene: 15. Germline CDR1 MNHEY, CDR2 SMNVEV (reference sequence). The CDR3 extends over 16 amino acids. As DNA, the CDR3 is TGTGCCAGCAGTCCAAACGGAGGAGCGGGAAGAGACATTCAGTACTTC. Translation: CASSPNGGAGRDIQYF.

The CDR3 nucleotides read TGCAGCGCCGAAAGGACTAGCGGAGTTAACAATGAGCAGTTCTTC. It specifies CSAERTSGVNNEQFF. The V and J genes are TRBV29-1 and TRBJ2-1, with 10 bases fitting TRBD2. Germline loops: CDR1 SQVTM, CDR2 ANQGSEA. V was clipped by 7 bases and J by 5 bases; unmatched bases: 11. The CDR3 runs to 15 residues.

V is TRBV28 and J is TRBJ2-1, with no clear D. Trimming took 5 bases from V and 4 from J, leaving 15 bases between them. This CDR3 has 15 residues. Germline loops: CDR1 MDHEN, CDR2 SYDVKM. The CDR3 DNA follows: TGTGCCAGCAGTGTCCAGAAGGGCCTTTACAATGAGCAGTTCTTC. Protein sequence: CASSVQKGLYNEQFF.

The chain joins TRBV4-1 to TRBJ1-1; D is ambiguous. This CDR3 is built from 16 residues. Germline values: CDR1 MGHRA, CDR2 YSYEKL. The V gene lost 1 base and the J gene lost 0 bases, with 12 bases spanning the gap. The CDR3: CASSQVGTAMNTEAFF. DNA of the CDR3: TGCGCCAGCAGCCAAGTTGGTACAGCCATGAACACTGAAGCTTTCTTT.

The chain carries TRBV28 and TRBJ2-7; TRBD2 agrees at 9 bases. The CDR3 totals 13 residues. V was clipped by 11 bases and J by 3 bases; unmatched bases: 8. Germline values: CDR1 MDHEN, CDR2 SYDVKM. CDR3: CAAGGQGNYEQYF. In nucleotides, the CDR3 is TGTGCCGCGGGGGGGCAGGGGAACTACGAGCAGTACTTC.

V is TRBV19 and J is TRBJ2-7, with D maybe TRBD2 (7 bases). V was pared by 3 bases and J by 6 bases, with 15 bases between. This CDR3 region has 14 residues. The V gene's germline CDR1 is LNHDA and CDR2 SQIVND (reference sequence). The CDR3 is CASSIGGQGTEQYF. DNA for the CDR3: TGTGCCAGTAGTATCGGGGGGCAGGGAACCGAGCAGTACTTC.

This chain joins TRBV9 and TRBJ2-7; 11 bases align to TRBD2. The V gene end was trimmed by 3 bases and the J gene end by 2 bases; junction bases not matched to a gene: 4. The CDR3 extends over 15 amino acids. Germline CDR1 reads SGDLS; CDR2 reads YYNGEE. DNA for the CDR3: TGTGCCAGCAGCGGGGGACTAGCGGAGCCCTACGAGCAGTACTTC. As protein: CASSGGLAEPYEQYF. Supplemented by reference TRBV9 and TRBJ2-7, the full variable domain reads DSGVTQTPKHLITATGQRVTLRCSPRSGDLSVYWYQQSLDQGLQFLIQYYNGEERAKGNILERFSAQQFPDLHSELNLSSLELGDSALYFCASSGGLAEPYEQYFGPGTRLTVT.